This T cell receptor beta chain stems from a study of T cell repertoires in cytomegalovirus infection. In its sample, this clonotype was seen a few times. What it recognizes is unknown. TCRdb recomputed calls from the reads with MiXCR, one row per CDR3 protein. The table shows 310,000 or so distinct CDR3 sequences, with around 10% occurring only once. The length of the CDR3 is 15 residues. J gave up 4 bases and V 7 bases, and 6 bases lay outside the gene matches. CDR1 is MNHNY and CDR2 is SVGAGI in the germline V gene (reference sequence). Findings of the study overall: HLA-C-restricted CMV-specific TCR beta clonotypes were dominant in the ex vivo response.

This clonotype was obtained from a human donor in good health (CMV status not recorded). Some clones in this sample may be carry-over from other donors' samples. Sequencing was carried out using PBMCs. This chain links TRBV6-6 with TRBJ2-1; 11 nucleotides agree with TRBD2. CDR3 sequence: CASTPGLADYNEQFF. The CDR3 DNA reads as TGTGCCAGCACTCCGGGACTAGCGGATTACAATGAGCAGTTCTTC.